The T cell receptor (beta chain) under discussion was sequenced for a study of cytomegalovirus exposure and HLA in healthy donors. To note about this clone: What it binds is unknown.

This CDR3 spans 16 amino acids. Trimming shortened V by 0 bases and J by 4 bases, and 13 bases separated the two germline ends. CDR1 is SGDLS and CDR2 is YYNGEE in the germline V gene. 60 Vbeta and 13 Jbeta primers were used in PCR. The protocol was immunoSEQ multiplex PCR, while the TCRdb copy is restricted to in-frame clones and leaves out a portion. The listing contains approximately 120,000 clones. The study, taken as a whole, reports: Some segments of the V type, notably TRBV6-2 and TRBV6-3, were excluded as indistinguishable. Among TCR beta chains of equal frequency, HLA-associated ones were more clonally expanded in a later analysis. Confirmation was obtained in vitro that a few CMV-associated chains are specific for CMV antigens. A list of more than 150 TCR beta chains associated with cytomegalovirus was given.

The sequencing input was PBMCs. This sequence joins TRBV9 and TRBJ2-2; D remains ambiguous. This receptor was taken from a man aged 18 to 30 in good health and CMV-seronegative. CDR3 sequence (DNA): TGTGCCAGCAGCGTAGCTAGTAGGCCTGCCACCGGGGAGCTGTTTTTT. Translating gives CASSVASRPATGELFF.